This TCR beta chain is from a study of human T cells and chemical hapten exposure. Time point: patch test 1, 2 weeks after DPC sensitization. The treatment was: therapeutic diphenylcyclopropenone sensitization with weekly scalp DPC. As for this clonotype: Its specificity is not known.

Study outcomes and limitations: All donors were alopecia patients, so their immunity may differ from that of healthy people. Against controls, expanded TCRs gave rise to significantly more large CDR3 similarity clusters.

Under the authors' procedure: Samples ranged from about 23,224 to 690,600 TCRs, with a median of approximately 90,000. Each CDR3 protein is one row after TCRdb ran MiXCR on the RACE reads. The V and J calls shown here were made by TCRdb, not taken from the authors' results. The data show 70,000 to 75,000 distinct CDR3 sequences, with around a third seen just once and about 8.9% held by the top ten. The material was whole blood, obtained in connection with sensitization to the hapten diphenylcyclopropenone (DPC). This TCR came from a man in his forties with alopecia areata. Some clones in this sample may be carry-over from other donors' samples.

This chain's CDR3 is CASSLAGDSWAQPQHF. The DNA for the CDR3 is TGCGCCAGCAGCTTGGCGGGGGACAGTTGGGCTCAGCCCCAGCATTTT. This chain links TRBV5-1 with TRBJ1-5, with 7 bases that match TRBD1. The germline V gene encodes CDR1 SGHRS and CDR2 YFSETQ. The CDR3 is 16 amino acids. V lost 0 bases, J lost 6 bases, and 9 bases stayed unmatched.